This T cell receptor (beta chain) was sequenced in a study of shared clonotypes between healthy human individuals. Authors' processing steps: Without quality scores, immunoSEQ junctional reads could not be filtered like full-length reads. Profiling relied on immunoSEQ multiplex PCR, and the TCRdb table lists in-frame clones only, not all of them. V, J and clone size derive from that table, while D and trimming were established from the DNA sequence. The sample consists of approximately 530,000 clones, 90% to 97% of them appearing once. As to this clone: Its antigen is currently unknown.

Study findings and constraints: Non-shared clonotypes had lower generation probabilities than those shared by all four donors.

This CDR3 contains 13 residues. V lost 8 bases, J lost 0 bases, and 5 bases lay in between. In germline, CDR1 is MGHDK, CDR2 SYGVNS. This rearrangement joins TRBV25-1 to TRBJ2-6; no firm D call. The sample was naive CD4+ T cells sorted from blood. Described subset: CD45RA+ positively selected. The clonotype comes from a woman younger than 45 in good health. CDR3 in amino acids: CASDFSGANVLTF. The DNA for the CDR3 is TGTGCCAGCGATTTCTCTGGGGCCAACGTCCTGACTTTC.